Below are 9 T cell receptor beta chains sequenced from a single sample in a study of cytotoxic CD8 clonotypes in ibrutinib-treated CLL. Produced via immunoSEQ multiplex PCR; TCRdb's table is partial and in-frame only. The sample has 150,000 or so clones, 70% to 80% seen once. The sequencing used PBMCs, collected after 12 months of ibrutinib treatment. All receptors come from a human donor with chronic lymphocytic leukemia.

V and J are TRBV6-1 and TRBJ2-2; D remains ambiguous. Germline V gene data show CDR1 as MNHNS and CDR2 as SASEGT. CDR3 length equals 12 residues. V was clipped by 6 bases and J by 6 bases, with 8 bases between them. The CDR3 reads CASSPRAGELFF. CDR3 bases: TGTGCCAGCAGCCCCCGGGCCGGGGAGCTGTTTTTT.

This clone has only one observation. The rearrangement links TRBV5-4 to TRBJ2-2, with 9 bases that match TRBD2. The germline CDR1 and CDR2 sequences are SGHNT and YYREEE (reference sequence). This CDR3 has 16 residues. Losses at the gene ends were 2 bases for V and 4 bases for J; bases not matched to a gene: 6. CDR3 nucleotide sequence: TGTGCCAGCAGCTTCGGACTAGCGAAAACCACCGGGGAGCTGTTTTTT. Its translation is CASSFGLAKTTGELFF.

This clone occurred once. This chain links TRBV5-1 with TRBJ2-7, with D perhaps matching TRBD1 (6 bases). Trimming pared 0 bases from V and 7 bases from J, leaving 14 bases between. The CDR3 consists of 14 residues. Germline-derived CDR1 and CDR2 are SGHRS and YFSETQ. The CDR3 DNA follows: TGCGCCAGCAGCTTGGCAGGGGCTATAGGGGAGCAGTACTTC. It is translated as CASSLAGAIGEQYF.

The genes are TRBV7-2 and TRBJ2-7; 9 positions match TRBD2. J was trimmed by 0 bases and V by 1 base; bases with no gene match: 7. The CDR3 is 17 residues long. Germline V gives CDR1 SGHTA, CDR2 FQGNSA. In DNA, the CDR3 is TGTGCCAGCAGCTTAGTCCCTCTAGCGGGAAACTCCTACGAGCAGTACTTC. Translated: CASSLVPLAGNSYEQYF. Drawing the rest from reference TRBV7-2 and TRBJ2-7, the complete variable domain is GAGVSQSPSNKVTEKGKDVELRCDPISGHTALYWYRQSLGQGLEFLIYFQGNSAPDKSGLPSDRFSAERTGGSVSTLTIQRTQQEDSAVYLCASSLVPLAGNSYEQYFGPGTRLTVT.

V is TRBV6-6 and J is TRBJ2-3; TRBD1 agrees at 7 bases. Germline V gene lookup returns CDR1 MNHNY and CDR2 SVGAGI (reference sequence). CDR3 length: 16 residues. V was clipped by 7 bases and J by 0 bases; unmatched bases: 10. In DNA, the CDR3 is TGTGCCAGCACCAACGGGGACAGCCCAAGCACAGATACGCAGTATTTT. Its translation is CASTNGDSPSTDTQYF.

This clone showed up just once. V and J are TRBV29-1 and TRBJ2-7, with TRBD1 matching 7 bases. This CDR3 comprises 16 residues. V shed 6 bases and J 4 bases; nucleotides not matched to a gene: 18. Per the germline V gene, CDR1 is SQVTM and CDR2 is ANQGSEA. CDR3 DNA: TGCAGCGTGCGAAACCCCGACAGGGCGCGCAGGTACGAGCAGTACTTC. Amino acid sequence: CSVRNPDRARRYEQYF.

The CDR3 loop reads CASSAGTGSVYGYTF. In DNA, the CDR3 is TGTGCCAGCAGTGCCGGGACAGGGTCCGTCTATGGCTACACCTTC. This rearrangement joins TRBV25-1 to TRBJ1-2; 9 nucleotides agree with TRBD1. CDR1 is MGHDK and CDR2 is SYGVNS in the germline V gene. The CDR3 loop spans 15 amino acids. The V and J ends lost 4 bases and 4 bases, in that order; junction bases with no gene match: 7.

The chain combines TRBV5-1 with TRBJ2-3; D unresolved. V was clipped by 4 bases and J by 7 bases, with 10 bases between them. Germline-derived CDR1 and CDR2 are SGHRS and YFSETQ. CDR3 length: 12 residues. CDR3: CASSRESNTQYF. Written as DNA, the CDR3 is TGCGCCAGCAGCCGAGAGTCAAATACGCAGTATTTT.

CDR3 amino acids: CARIKGQPGFNYGYTF. Written as DNA, the CDR3 is TGTGCCAGGATAAAGGGACAGCCGGGATTTAACTATGGCTACACCTTC. The genes are TRBV6-4 and TRBJ1-2; TRBD1 matches at 7 bases. Germline V gene lookup returns CDR1 MRHNA and CDR2 SNTAGT. The J segment lost 1 base and the V segment lost 9 bases, leaving 14 bases of the junction unmatched. This CDR3 region has 16 residues.